This entry is about one T cell receptor (beta chain). The antigen is undetermined. The sample belongs to a study of graft-versus-host responses after intestinal transplantation. This table comes from immunoSEQ multiplex PCR, and its TCRdb copy is limited to in-frame clones, with some not included. The data hold around 88,000 clones, with 85% to 95% observed a single time. This CDR3 contains 17 residues. The germline V gene encodes CDR1 KGHSY and CDR2 FQNENV. Trimming removed 3 bases from V and 5 bases from J; junction bases left unmatched: 7. Regarding the study as a whole: Graft-donor T cell macrochimerism coincided with high graft-versus-host to host-versus-graft clonal ratios in allografts. Investigators detected GvH clones in recipient marrow, with some emerging earlier in ileum or blood.

This chain connects TRBV16 to TRBJ2-2; 12 nucleotides line up with TRBD2. The source is a human donor who was the organ donor for an intestinal transplant. The specimen comprised unstimulated CD8+ T cells sorted from spleen or lymph node cells, sampled before transplant. The CDR3 bases are TGTGCCAGCAGCCACTTCCTAGCGGGAGGGCCTACCGGGGAGCTGTTTTTT. Translated, it gives CASSHFLAGGPTGELFF.